Listed below are T cell receptor beta chains from one sample, sequenced in a study of technical replicates of blood from four donors. Clones were sequenced by immunoSEQ multiplex PCR, and TCRdb holds only the in-frame ones, with some missing. The repertoire holds about 15,000 clones, with about four fifths as singletons. Source material: PBMCs. These receptors came from a human donor in good health. Some clones in this sample may be carry-over from other donors' samples. The CDR3 runs from the conserved cysteine through the conserved F or W. The D gene is left open where the match is weak. For some rows the clone size is stated as once, few or many, or as a class when expanded; others skip it.

NA	TRBV2	TRBJ2-1	NA	CASSRENEQFF	TGTGCCAGCAGCCGCGAGAATGAGCAGTTCTTC
once	TRBV11-3	TRBJ2-3	TRBD2	CASSLTSGGTQYF	TGTGCCAGCAGCTTAACTAGCGGGGGTACGCAGTATTTT
NA	TRBV11-2	TRBJ2-1	NA	CASSPPPAGNEQFF	TGTGCCAGCAGCCCGCCCCCGGCGGGCAATGAGCAGTTCTTC
NA	TRBV30	TRBJ1-4	NA	CALTVLNEKLFF	TGTGCCTTGACAGTTCTTAATGAAAAACTGTTTTTT
NA	TRBV25-1	TRBJ2-5	TRBD2	CASSDWGRGGKETQYF	TGTGCCAGCAGTGACTGGGGCCGGGGAGGGAAAGAGACCCAGTACTTC
NA	TRBV9	TRBJ2-2	TRBD2	CASSGLGGGGPYTGELFF	TGTGCCAGCAGCGGGTTGGGGGGGGGAGGGCCGTACACCGGGGAGCTGTTTTTT
NA	TRBV5-1	TRBJ2-2	NA	CASSFGGAANTGELFF	TGCGCCAGCAGCTTTGGAGGGGCCGCGAACACCGGGGAGCTGTTTTTT
few	TRBV11-2	TRBJ1-2	NA	CASSLRGNYGYTF	TGTGCCAGCAGCCTACGGGGAAACTATGGCTACACCTTC
NA	TRBV28	TRBJ1-5	NA	CASTVRRGRGNQPQHF	TGTGCCAGCACCGTGAGGAGGGGCAGAGGCAATCAGCCCCAGCATTTT
NA	TRBV6-7	TRBJ2-7	TRBD2	CASSYSVTSGTGFYEQYF	TGTGCCAGCAGTTACTCGGTGACTAGCGGGACTGGCTTCTACGAGCAGTACTTC
NA	TRBV29-1	TRBJ1-2	NA	CSADINDGYTF	TGCAGCGCTGACATCAATGATGGCTACACCTTC
NA	TRBV5-1	TRBJ2-2	NA	CASSLSGNTGELFF	TGCGCCAGCAGCCTCAGCGGGAACACCGGGGAGCTGTTTTTT
once	TRBV2	TRBJ2-2	TRBD2	CASSRSSGRESTGELFF	TGTGCCAGCAGTCGATCTAGCGGGAGAGAGAGCACCGGGGAGCTGTTTTTT